Below are 20 T cell receptor beta chains sequenced from a single sample in a study of metastatic and nonmetastatic thyroid tumors. MiXCR reprocessed the PCR reads for TCRdb. The sample contains around 30,000 clones, roughly 13% of which appear only once. Prior to thyroid surgery, none of the patients had received any treatment. Sequencing was done on a sample of blood. The receptor set was obtained from a female donor with papillary thyroid cancer or a benign thyroid nodule (not recorded which). Some clones in this sample may be carry-over from other donors' samples.

Within the sample, this clone is medium-sized. The V gene is TRBV5-1, the J gene TRBJ2-7; no clear D gene. The germline V gene has CDR1 SGHRS and CDR2 YFSETQ. The CDR3 is made up of 14 amino acids. Trimming stripped 4 bases from V and 1 base from J, with 12 bases between. This CDR3 reads CASSPSTGSYEQYF. CDR3 DNA: TGCGCCAGCAGCCCTTCCACTGGGTCCTACGAGCAGTACTTC.

Many counts were recorded for this clone. CDR3 residues: CASSGRRFWEGQVRETQYF. CDR3 DNA: TGTGCCAGCAGTGGACGCCGTTTTTGGGAGGGACAGGTTCGGGAGACCCAGTACTTC. The rearrangement joins TRBV6-4 to TRBJ2-5; tentative D call: TRBD1 (8 bases). V dropped 4 bases and J dropped 5 bases, with 29 bases sitting between them. Germline CDR1 reads MRHNA; CDR2 reads SNTAGT. The CDR3 consists of 19 residues.

The DNA for the CDR3 is TGCAGTGCTAGAGAATGGAAAGGAAGTCGCAATGAGCAGTTCTTC. As protein: CSAREWKGSRNEQFF. The gene calls are TRBV20-1 and TRBJ2-1; D is unresolved. This CDR3 has 15 amino acids. Germline CDR1 reads DFQATT; CDR2 reads SNEGSKA (reference sequence). Trimming took off 0 bases at V and 6 bases at J, with 15 bases between the two ends.

At least ten counts were recorded for this clone. This chain connects TRBV24-1 to TRBJ1-1, with D hard to call. The CDR3 length is 13 residues. V gave up 0 bases and J gave up 6 bases, with 7 bases separating them. The germline V gene encodes CDR1 KGHDR and CDR2 SFDVKD. The CDR3 DNA sequence: TGTGCCACCAGTGATTTGCGTCCGTCTGAAGCTTTCTTT. It yields the protein CATSDLRPSEAFF.

This clone was found many times. This chain uses TRBV4-1 with TRBJ1-2, with 7 nucleotides matching TRBD1. The junction had 7 bases not matched to a gene; V was cut back by 1 base and J by 8 bases. CDR3 length: 14 residues. Germline-derived CDR1 and CDR2 are MGHRA and YSYEKL. The CDR3 bases are TGCGCCAGCAGCCAAGGTCCAGGGGGTCGCGGCTACACCTTC. Its protein is CASSQGPGGRGYTF.

Worth noting for this clone: The CDR3 carries no conserved terminal phenylalanine or tryptophan, so it likely arises from a read error. The DNA is left out, because the CDR3 cannot be placed on it with certainty; the CDR3 is given as TCRdb lists it. The genes are TRBV24-1 and TRBJ2-1. The CDR3 comprises 12 residues, both ends counted. CDR1 is KGHDR, CDR2 SFDVKD, per germline. The CDR3: CATSDLRNEQCI.

Ten or more counts support this clone. V and J are TRBV5-1 and TRBJ1-5; D gene unclear. The V and J ends lost 0 bases and 4 bases respectively, with 5 bases between them. CDR3 size: 13 residues. Germline V gene data show CDR1 as SGHRS and CDR2 as YFSETQ. DNA of the CDR3: TGCGCCAGCAGCTTGGCCTCAAATCAGCCCCAGCATTTT. Translation: CASSLASNQPQHF.

As regards this clone: A read error may produce the germline difference seen at one junction end. The chain has TRBV20-1 and TRBJ2-7, with D unclear. Germline V gives CDR1 DFQATT, CDR2 SNEGSKA (reference sequence). The CDR3 is 11 residues long. The CDR3 spells CSARKYYDQYF. The CDR3 DNA reads TGCAGTGCTAGAAAATACTACGATCAGTACTTC.

This clone was counted at least ten times. J is TRBJ2-5 and V is TRBV19; a possible D gene is TRBD1 (5 bases). The V gene's germline CDR1 is LNHDA and CDR2 SQIVND (reference sequence). Trimming pared 5 bases from V and 5 bases from J, leaving 18 bases between. The length of the CDR3 is 15 residues. CDR3 region: CASSPIDPPGETQYF. CDR3 DNA: TGTGCCAGTAGTCCCATTGACCCCCCAGGGGAGACCCAGTACTTC.

This clone was found many times. This chain joins TRBV29-1 and TRBJ2-3; TRBD2 aligns across 8 bases. The CDR3 contains 16 residues. V was pared by 6 bases and J by 2 bases, with 13 bases of the junction left unmatched. The germline V gene encodes CDR1 SQVTM and CDR2 ANQGSEA. Here the CDR3 reads CSVPSGLALPTDTQYF. CDR3 nucleotide sequence: TGCAGCGTCCCCAGCGGACTAGCCCTTCCCACAGATACGCAGTATTTT.

This clone appeared many times. This chain joins TRBV30 and TRBJ1-1, with D uncertain. This CDR3 has 13 amino acids. Germline V gene data show CDR1 as GTSNPN and CDR2 as SVGIG (reference sequence). Trimming stripped 3 bases from V and 0 bases from J, with 8 bases between. CDR3 coding DNA: TGTGCCTGGAGAAACTCGTTGAACACTGAAGCTTTCTTT. Protein: CAWRNSLNTEAFF.

Regarding this clone: The conserved phenylalanine or tryptophan normally closing the CDR3 is absent here, so this likely arose from a read error. This chain connects TRBV4-1 to TRBJ1-5; D gene unclear. V was trimmed by 0 bases and J by 2 bases, leaving 14 bases between them. This CDR3 comprises 17 residues. The germline V gene has CDR1 MGHRA and CDR2 YSYEKL. CDR3 sequence reads: CASSQDSGSYGNQPQHL. The CDR3 DNA reads as TGCGCCAGCAGCCAAGATTCAGGCAGCTATGGCAATCAGCCCCAGCATCTT.

This clone has ten or more counts. CDR3 sequence (DNA): TGTGCCAGCAGTTTTTATGGGACCCCCTACGAGCAGTACTTC. This translates into CASSFYGTPYEQYF. The J gene is TRBJ2-7, the V gene TRBV28; D may correspond to TRBD1 or TRBD2 (5 bases each). The CDR3 totals 14 residues. V gave up 3 bases and J gave up 2 bases, with 11 bases separating them. Germline V lookup: CDR1 MDHEN, CDR2 SYDVKM.

This clone was seen at least ten times. V usage is TRBV19 and J usage is TRBJ1-2; D ambiguous. The V end lost 5 bases, the J end lost 3 bases, and 10 bases lay between the germline ends. This CDR3 is built from 13 residues. Germline CDR1 and CDR2: LNHDA and SQIVND (reference sequence). The CDR3 loop is CASSSWVDYGYTF. In DNA, the CDR3 is TGTGCCAGTAGTTCATGGGTCGACTATGGCTACACCTTC.

This clone was counted ten times or more. This chain joins TRBV9 and TRBJ2-1, with D possibly TRBD1 on 5 matching bases. Germline values: CDR1 SGDLS, CDR2 YYNGEE. Between the trimmed V and J ends, which lost 0 bases and 8 bases, there was a span of 12 bases. The CDR3 covers 14 residues. As DNA, the CDR3 is TGTGCCAGCAGCGTAGGGAAAATGGGGCATGAGCAGTTCTTC. Translating it yields CASSVGKMGHEQFF.

This clone was observed many times. J is TRBJ1-1 and V is TRBV10-3; D unresolved. Per the germline V gene, CDR1 is ENHRY and CDR2 is SYGVKD. Trimming shortened V by 5 bases and J by 0 bases, and 7 bases separated the two germline ends. The CDR3 extends over 13 amino acids. CDR3 loop: CAISWEMNTEAFF. CDR3 nucleotide sequence: TGTGCCATCAGTTGGGAAATGAACACTGAAGCTTTCTTT.

The rearrangement joins TRBV5-1 to TRBJ2-2, with D uncertain. CDR1 is SGHRS, CDR2 YFSETQ, per germline. V shed 4 bases and J shed 1 base, with 8 bases lying between them. The length of the CDR3 is 14 residues. The CDR3 here is CASSLSGNTGELFF. The CDR3, as DNA: TGCGCCAGCAGCCTGTCAGGGAACACCGGGGAGCTGTTTTTT.

In its sample, this clone was seen many times. The rearrangement uses TRBV30 and TRBJ2-3, with 11 bases matching TRBD2. The trim removed 4 bases at V and 4 bases at J, leaving 10 bases unmatched. This CDR3 spans 16 amino acids. Germline loops: CDR1 GTSNPN, CDR2 SVGIG (reference sequence). In DNA form, the CDR3 reads TGTGCCTGGACCCGAGGCGCTAGCGGGAGGTCAGATACGCAGTATTTT. Protein sequence: CAWTRGASGRSDTQYF.

In its sample, this clone was seen many times. V gene TRBV14 combines with J gene TRBJ2-1; D call uncertain. CDR3 size: 15 residues. V was pared by 3 bases and J by 3 bases, with 12 bases between. Looked up from germline, CDR1 is SGHDN and CDR2 is FVKESK. This chain's CDR3 is CASSHTMASYNEQFF. In DNA, the CDR3 is TGTGCCAGCAGCCATACTATGGCAAGCTACAATGAGCAGTTCTTC. Full variable domain (remainder filled in from reference TRBV14 and TRBJ2-1): EAGVTQFPSHSVIEKGQTVTLRCDPISGHDNLYWYRRVMGKEIKFLLHFVKESKQDESGMPNNRFLAERTGGTYSTLKVQPAELEDSGVYFCASSHTMASYNEQFFGPGTRLTVL.

This clone has at least ten counts. The chain recombines TRBV7-6 with TRBJ2-4; D is possibly TRBD2 (6 bases). Germline V gene data show CDR1 as SGHVS and CDR2 as FNYEAQ. The CDR3 consists of 18 residues. Trimming left V 4 bases short and J 0 bases short, with 19 bases between. The CDR3 DNA follows: TGTGCCAGCAGCTCCGGGACTGCCTCTCGTTTAGCCAAAAACATTCAGTACTTC. Translating it yields CASSSGTASRLAKNIQYF.